A single sample gave rise to the 13 T cell receptor beta chains below, sequenced in a study of T cells in localized non-small cell lung cancer. Assay used: immunoSEQ multiplex PCR; TCRdb lists only in-frame clones, some missing. The sample includes 90,000 to 95,000 clones, approximately 90% of them seen just once. The specimen was PBMCs, collected before any cancer treatment. The receptors were gathered from a woman between 35 and 75 years old with stage II squamous cell lung carcinoma.

The chain employs TRBV9 and TRBJ1-3; D unclear. With 0 bases removed from V and 0 bases from J, the gap between germline ends came to 7 bases. The CDR3 runs 15 residues. The V gene's germline CDR1 is SGDLS and CDR2 YYNGEE. CDR3 loop: CASSVGNPSGNTIYF. In DNA, the CDR3 is TGTGCCAGCAGCGTAGGAAATCCCTCTGGAAACACCATATATTTT.

This clone came up once. The chain carries TRBV19 and TRBJ1-5; D might be TRBD1 (5 bases). In germline, CDR1 is LNHDA, CDR2 SQIVND (reference sequence). V was cut by 5 bases and J by 9 bases, with 20 bases left in between. This CDR3 spans 15 amino acids. CDR3 sequence (DNA): TGTGCCAGTAGTTCCTCGGGGGGAACATCAGGGCCCCAGCATTTT. It codes for CASSSSGGTSGPQHF.

This clone was picked up one time. The rearrangement joins TRBV5-1 to TRBJ1-2; TRBD1 matches 12 bases. CDR1 and CDR2 (germline): SGHRS, YFSETQ. This CDR3 has 15 residues. Trimming at V came to 4 bases and at J to 5 bases, leaving 6 bases not matched to a gene. The CDR3 DNA is TGCGCCAGCAGCGAGCCGGGACAGGGGGCTTATGGCTACACCTTC. Encoded protein: CASSEPGQGAYGYTF.

This clone has just one count. This chain connects TRBV6-5 to TRBJ1-2; 9 bases agree with TRBD1. CDR1 is MNHEY, CDR2 SVGAGI, per germline. V gave up 6 bases and J gave up 5 bases; unmatched junction bases: 7. This CDR3 has 14 residues. CDR3 in DNA: TGTGCCAGCAGGAAAACCGGGACAGGGTATGGCTACACCTTC. Its protein is CASRKTGTGYGYTF.

This chain links TRBV10-3 with TRBJ1-5; D perhaps matches TRBD1 (5 bases). The CDR3 totals 14 residues. Germline V gene sequence: CDR1 ENHRY, CDR2 SYGVKD. V lost 2 bases, J lost 6 bases, and 11 bases lay in between. The CDR3 DNA reads TGTGCCATCAGTGAGGAAAGGGGCGGTCAGCCCCAGCATTTT. Translation gives CAISEERGGQPQHF.

The V gene is TRBV27, the J gene TRBJ1-5; 9 bases match TRBD1. V was pared by 5 bases and J by 2 bases, with 7 bases of the junction left unmatched. This CDR3 contains 16 residues. The V gene's germline CDR1 is MNHEY and CDR2 SMNVEV (reference sequence). This chain's CDR3 is CASSRGQGGGNQPQHF. The DNA for the CDR3 is TGTGCCAGCAGTCGGGGACAGGGTGGGGGCAATCAGCCCCAGCATTTT.

This chain uses TRBV9 with TRBJ1-3; D remains ambiguous. Germline V gene sequence: CDR1 SGDLS, CDR2 YYNGEE. V was clipped by 2 bases and J by 4 bases, with 7 bases between them. This CDR3 is 13 amino acids long. The CDR3 DNA reads TGTGCCAGCAGCGTTGGTGTCGGAAACACCATATATTTT. Protein product: CASSVGVGNTIYF.

The chain employs TRBV19 and TRBJ1-3; D not resolved. V lost 6 bases to trimming and J lost 0 bases, with 18 bases between them. Per the germline V gene, CDR1 is LNHDA and CDR2 is SQIVND (reference sequence). The CDR3 is 17 amino acids. The CDR3 region is CASRLAFSSPSGNTIYF. CDR3 bases: TGTGCCAGTAGGTTGGCCTTTTCCTCCCCCTCTGGAAACACCATATATTTT. The complete variable domain, with remaining parts taken from reference TRBV19 and TRBJ1-3, reads DGGITQSPKYLFRKEGQNVTLSCEQNLNHDAMYWYRQDPGQGLRLIYYSQIVNDFQKGDIAEGYSVSREKKESFPLTVTSAQKNPTAFYLCASRLAFSSPSGNTIYFGEGSWLTVV.

This clone was seen only once. The chain carries TRBV5-5 and TRBJ1-3, with D possibly being TRBD1 (5 bases). CDR1 is SGHKS, CDR2 YYEKEE, per germline (reference sequence). This CDR3 region has 16 residues. V was trimmed by 5 bases and J by 0 bases, leaving 15 bases between them. As DNA, the CDR3 is TGTGCCAGCAGGCATGGGACTTACAGCTCTGGAAACACCATATATTTT. Translated: CASRHGTYSSGNTIYF.

The J gene is TRBJ1-1, the V gene TRBV18; D is perhaps TRBD1 (5 bases). Germline-derived CDR1 and CDR2 are KGHSH and LQKENI. The germline V and J ends were trimmed by 6 bases and 0 bases, with 14 bases remaining between them. The CDR3 covers 15 residues. The CDR3 here is CASSPWKGLNTEAFF. CDR3 nucleotide sequence: TGTGCCAGCTCCCCTTGGAAGGGGTTGAACACTGAAGCTTTCTTT. Looking up the rest from reference TRBV18 and TRBJ1-1 gives the full variable domain: NAGVMQNPRHLVRRRGQEARLRCSPMKGHSHVYWYRQLPEEGLKFMVYLQKENIIDESGMPKERFSAEFPKEGPSILRIQQVVRGDSAAYFCASSPWKGLNTEAFFGQGTRLTVV.

The V gene is TRBV5-1, the J gene TRBJ1-1; possible D gene TRBD1, 5 bases. Trimming left V 2 bases short and J 5 bases short, with 10 bases between. Germline loops: CDR1 SGHRS, CDR2 YFSETQ. The CDR3 is 13 amino acids. CDR3 DNA sequence: TGCGCCAGCAGCTTAGGAGGGGAGACTGAAGCTTTCTTT. Residues: CASSLGGETEAFF.

V usage is TRBV9 and J usage is TRBJ1-1; tentatively, D is TRBD1 (5 bases). There are 14 residues in the CDR3. Germline assignment: CDR1 SGDLS and CDR2 YYNGEE. The V end was cut by 3 bases, the J end by 3 bases, with 12 bases between. Here the CDR3 reads CASSGDLPDTEAFF. CDR3 nucleotides: TGTGCCAGCAGCGGGGACCTTCCAGACACTGAAGCTTTCTTT. The whole variable domain, filled in from reference TRBV9 and TRBJ1-1, reads DSGVTQTPKHLITATGQRVTLRCSPRSGDLSVYWYQQSLDQGLQFLIQYYNGEERAKGNILERFSAQQFPDLHSELNLSSLELGDSALYFCASSGDLPDTEAFFGQGTRLTVV.

The chain links TRBV5-6 to TRBJ1-6; D is perhaps TRBD1 (5 bases). Germline CDR1 and CDR2: SGHDT and YYEEEE. This CDR3 spans 14 amino acids. V gave up 4 bases and J gave up 11 bases, with 16 bases separating them. This chain's CDR3 is CASSPGGVWTPLHF. The CDR3 DNA follows: TGTGCCAGCAGCCCCGGAGGGGTTTGGACACCCCTCCACTTT.